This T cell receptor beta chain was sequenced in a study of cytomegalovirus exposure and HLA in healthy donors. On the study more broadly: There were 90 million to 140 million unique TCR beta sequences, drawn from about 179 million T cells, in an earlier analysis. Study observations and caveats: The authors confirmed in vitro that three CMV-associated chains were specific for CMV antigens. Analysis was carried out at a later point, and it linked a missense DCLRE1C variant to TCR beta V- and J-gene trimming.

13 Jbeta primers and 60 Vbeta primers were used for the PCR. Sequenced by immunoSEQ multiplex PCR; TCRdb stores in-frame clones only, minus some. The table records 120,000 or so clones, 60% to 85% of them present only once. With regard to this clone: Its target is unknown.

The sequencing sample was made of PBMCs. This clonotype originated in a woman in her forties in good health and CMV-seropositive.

CDR3 nucleotide sequence: TGCGCCAGCAGCTTGGTGGGGACAGGGGGAGAGACCCAGTACTTC. Residues: CASSLVGTGGETQYF. The V and J genes are TRBV5-1 and TRBJ2-5; TRBD1 agrees at 11 bases. V shed 0 bases and J 4 bases; nucleotides not matched to a gene: 2. Germline CDR1 SGHRS, CDR2 YFSETQ. The CDR3 extends over 15 amino acids.